The 9 T cell receptor beta chains below were found in one sample sequenced in a study of T cell responses to AZD1222 COVID-19 vaccine (TCRdb year 2021). The method was the immunoSEQ multiplex PCR assay. TCRdb obtained this table from immuneACCESS and retained in-frame rearrangements with V and J assigned. These tables miss some clones; where compared with another copy, unresolved V genes account for less than half of the shortfall, and the remainder is unexplained. Recorded for this sample are about 90,000 clones; just over 85% of them occurred a single time. Under 9% of the sample is in the top ten clones. In the paper's terms, the time point label means: baseline before first vaccination. Here the sequenced sample was peripheral blood, taken on day 0 of AZD1222 vaccination. These receptors all come from an adult in good health.

This rearrangement joins TRBV7-2 to TRBJ1-5, with D hard to call. Germline assignment: CDR1 SGHTA and CDR2 FQGNSA. CDR3 length equals 14 residues. The germline V and J ends were trimmed by 0 bases and 1 base, with 4 bases remaining between them. The CDR3, as DNA: TGTGCCAGCAGCTTAGCGATGAGCAATCAGCCCCAGCATTTT. The encoded protein is CASSLAMSNQPQHF.

The chain joins TRBV19 to TRBJ2-7, with 8 bases fitting TRBD1. Germline V CDR1 and CDR2: LNHDA, SQIVND (reference sequence). The CDR3 sequence is 14 residues long. Losses at the gene ends were 4 bases for V and 2 bases for J; bases not matched to a gene: 4. The CDR3 DNA reads as TGTGCCAGTAGTACCCGGGACAGGCCCTACGAGCAGTACTTC. Protein: CASSTRDRPYEQYF. The variable domain in full, with the rest retrieved from reference TRBV19 and TRBJ2-7, is DGGITQSPKYLFRKEGQNVTLSCEQNLNHDAMYWYRQDPGQGLRLIYYSQIVNDFQKGDIAEGYSVSREKKESFPLTVTSAQKNPTAFYLCASSTRDRPYEQYFGPGTRLTVT.

This chain connects TRBV4-3 to TRBJ2-3; unclear D gene. Trimming left V 0 bases short and J 1 base short, with 8 bases between. This CDR3 region has 15 residues. Germline V gene sequence: CDR1 LGHNA, CDR2 YSLEER. The CDR3 region has the DNA TGCGCCAGCAGCCAAGAACCCAGCGGCACAGATACGCAGTATTTT. Translated: CASSQEPSGTDTQYF.

This chain connects TRBV24-1 to TRBJ2-1; 10 nucleotides agree with TRBD1. The CDR3 runs 16 residues. Germline V gives CDR1 KGHDR, CDR2 SFDVKD. V was clipped by 7 bases and J by 0 bases; unmatched bases: 5. CDR3 sequence: CATSPGQGNSYNEQFF. CDR3 sequence (DNA): TGTGCCACCAGCCCGGGACAGGGGAACTCCTACAATGAGCAGTTCTTC.

The gene calls are TRBV24-1 and TRBJ2-5, with no clear D. V was clipped by 4 bases and J by 10 bases, with 9 bases between them. CDR1 and CDR2 from the germline V gene are KGHDR and SFDVKD. The CDR3 covers 11 residues. The CDR3 here is CATSDRGDQYF. In nucleotides, the CDR3 is TGTGCCACCAGTGACCGCGGAGACCAGTACTTC.

The chain employs TRBV3-1 (or the pseudogene TRBV3-2) and TRBJ2-2, with 7 bases fitting TRBD2. In germline, CDR1 is LGHDT, CDR2 YNNKEL (reference sequence). Losses at the gene ends were 8 bases for V and 0 bases for J; bases not matched to a gene: 12. The CDR3 spans 17 residues. The CDR3 coding sequence is TGTGCCAGCGAGGGAATTTCTAGCGGATCGAACACCGGGGAGCTGTTTTTT. This gives the protein CASEGISSGSNTGELFF.

The chain couples TRBV28 to TRBJ1-1; D unresolved. The CDR3 has 14 amino acids. Germline CDR1 and CDR2: MDHEN and SYDVKM. V was shortened by 8 bases and J by 8 bases, with 21 bases between the two germline ends. CDR3 DNA: TGTGCCAGCGGCCAACCCCGCACCGGCCGAGAAGCTTTCTTT. Translation gives CASGQPRTGREAFF.

This clone came up once. This chain uses TRBV7-2 with TRBJ1-1; D perhaps matches TRBD1 (6 bases). There are 15 residues in the CDR3. Trimming left V 5 bases short and J 1 base short, with 14 bases between. CDR1 and CDR2 from the germline V gene are SGHTA and FQGNSA. The CDR3 sequence: CASSASQGPNTEAFF. CDR3 bases: TGTGCCAGCAGCGCCTCGCAGGGGCCGAACACTGAAGCTTTCTTT.

V and J are TRBV27 and TRBJ1-6; perhaps TRBD1 as D (5 bases). Between the trimmed V and J ends, which lost 2 bases and 10 bases, there was a span of 15 bases. The CDR3 loop spans 15 amino acids. The germline V gene has CDR1 MNHEY and CDR2 SMNVEV (reference sequence). In nucleotides, the CDR3 is TGTGCCAGCAGTTTAGGGGGAAGAGGAGAATCACCCCTCCACTTT. Amino acid sequence: CASSLGGRGESPLHF.